This entry features one T cell receptor (beta chain) sequence. What it recognizes is unknown. Naive CD4+ T cells were purified with Tregs depleted by CD25. Trimming left V 5 bases short and J 15 bases short, with 14 bases between. CDR3 length: 11 residues. From germline, CDR1 is SGHTA and CDR2 FQGNSA. TCRdb fed the 5' RACE reads into MiXCR, producing one record per CDR3 protein. The table includes 60,000 to 65,000 distinct CDR3 sequences, 30% detected once. Study outcomes and limitations: In terms of TCR gene usage, tumor memory CD4+ T cells clustered together with blood and lymph node memory CD4+ cells, as well as with lymph node naive CD4+ cells.

The TCR sequence derives from a female donor with breast cancer. The genes are TRBV7-2 and TRBJ2-1, with D perhaps TRBD2 (5 bases). The sample was tumor-infiltrating naive CD4+ T cells sorted from the breast tumor. This sample's subset: naive CD4+ T cells, CD4+CD45RA+CD25-. Written as DNA, the CDR3 is TGTGCCAGCAGCCTACACGGGATGCTGTTCTTC. It specifies CASSLHGMLFF.